This T cell receptor beta chain was identified during a study of blood T cell repertoires in COVID-19. For the study at large: The samples span acute and convalescent COVID-19 from the United States, Italy and Spain. The cDNA or gDNA used as material had been derived from T cells, B-cell-depleted T cells, or PBMCs.

This CDR3 has 13 residues. V dropped 6 bases and J dropped 8; count of bases not matched to a gene: 7. In the original workflow: Estimated nucleated cell counts came from reference gene primer amplification. Here immunoSEQ multiplex PCR was the method, and the copy in TCRdb shows in-frame clones only, minus some. That table is the source of V, J and clone size, and D and trimming were worked out from the DNA. The sample records about 160,000 clones, around four fifths being singletons. The chain links TRBV12-3 or TRBV12-4 to TRBJ1-2; 9 nucleotides line up with TRBD1. The specimen sequenced was peripheral blood. The receptor comes from a woman aged 55 to 70 with acute or convalescent COVID-19. The CDR3 sequence: CASRGTGRDGYTF. The DNA for the CDR3 is TGTGCCAGCAGGGGGACAGGGAGAGACGGCTACACCTTC.